These 4 T cell receptor delta chains were all obtained from the same sample, sequenced in a study of gamma-delta T cells after stem cell transplantation. TCRdb reprocessed the RT-PCR reads through CATT. The table lists over 2,500 delta-chain clones, 3% to 3.5% of them singletons. Material: gamma-delta T cells. Receptors were obtained from a human donor. It is not recorded whose cells these are; they may come from a transplant donor.

With respect to this clone: A far larger clone is off by one base, so a read error is likely. The CDR3 here is CACDSLAPTPQVGDTSLTDKLIF. DNA for the CDR3: TGTGCCTGTGACAGTTTAGCTCCTACACCCCAGGTGGGGGATACTTCACTCACCGATAAACTCATCTTT. The rearrangement joins TRDV2 to TRDJ1; 10 positions match TRDD3. V shed 2 bases, J shed 1 base, and the junction held 27 bases outside the gene matches. CDR3 length equals 23 residues. The germline gives CDR1 GEAIGNYY, CDR2 EKD.

This clone was counted a few times. The TCRdb protein, from a much larger clone, departs from this DNA's translation at residue 5, likely by read error; the protein shown derives from the DNA. The CDR3 sequence: CACANLTGGYTDKLIF. The CDR3, as DNA: TGTGCCTGTGCCAACCTTACTGGGGGATACACCGATAAACTCATCTTT. This rearrangement joins TRDV2 to TRDJ1; TRDD3 agrees at 10 bases. The CDR3 is 16 amino acids. Trimming cost V 5 bases and J 0 bases; bases outside gene matches: 8. The germline V gene encodes CDR1 GEAIGNYY and CDR2 EKD.

In this sample, this clone turned up a few times. A much larger clone differs by one base, so this may be a read error. The identical CDR3 is also encoded by other nucleotide sequences in the sample. This rearrangement joins TRDV2 to TRDJ1; 8 bases line up with TRDD3. Trimming removed 0 bases from V and 2 bases from J; junction bases left unmatched: 25. CDR1 is GEAIGNYY, CDR2 EKD, per germline. The CDR3 covers 22 residues. In DNA form, the CDR3 reads TGTGCCTGTGACACCGTACGGCCGGGCTCCTCCTCACTTGGGGATACTACCGATAAACTCATCTTT. Translation: CACDTVRPGSSSLGDTTDKLIF.

This clone ranks as medium-sized (0.01 to 0.1%). The rearrangement links TRDV2 to TRDJ1, with 11 bases lining up with TRDD3. The ends lost 0 bases at V and 0 bases at J; junction bases unmatched: 11. This CDR3 is 19 amino acids long. Germline V gives CDR1 GEAIGNYY, CDR2 EKD. The DNA of the CDR3 is TGTGCCTGTGACACCGTCAATATGGGGGATACGGGGTACACCGATAAACTCATCTTT. It specifies CACDTVNMGDTGYTDKLIF.